This entry is about one TCR beta chain. Antigen specificity is unknown. The table came from immunoSEQ multiplex PCR; TCRdb's copy has only in-frame clones and leaves some out. The sample lists tens of thousands of clones; under 85% were seen once. Trimming stripped 3 bases from V and 0 bases from J, with 3 bases between. CDR1 and CDR2 from the germline V gene are WSHSY and SAAADI. This CDR3 is built from 13 residues. This sample is drawn from a study of vaccination effects on CD4 cells after COVID-19. Overall study: Of the BNT162b2 and mRNA-1273 vaccines, participants received two doses of one or the other. Regarding the study as a whole: Both infection-induced and vaccine-induced clones contracted markedly at late post-vaccination timepoints.

Under the ViraFEST assay, PBMC were stimulated with viral peptide pools so that antigen-specific CD4+ T cells expanded. Sequencing was performed afterwards. CD4+ T cells were isolated after around 10 days of culture. None of these healthy vaccinees had been infected with SARS-CoV-2 before vaccination. Cultivation was performed at approximately 2.1 million PBMC per well with around 9.3 IU/ml IL-2 and 9.5 to 10 ug/ml peptides added. Half-medium changes using IL-2 medium occurred on days 3 and 7. The sequences come from CD4+ T cells from PBMCs cultured with HCoV-NL63 spike peptides, collected before COVID-19 vaccination. The TCR comes from a human donor who received a COVID-19 vaccine. The V gene is TRBV10-2, the J gene TRBJ1-5; D not resolved. The CDR3 DNA reads as TGCGCCAGCAGTGAAAGTAGCAATCAGCCCCAGCATTTT. This codes for CASSESSNQPQHF.